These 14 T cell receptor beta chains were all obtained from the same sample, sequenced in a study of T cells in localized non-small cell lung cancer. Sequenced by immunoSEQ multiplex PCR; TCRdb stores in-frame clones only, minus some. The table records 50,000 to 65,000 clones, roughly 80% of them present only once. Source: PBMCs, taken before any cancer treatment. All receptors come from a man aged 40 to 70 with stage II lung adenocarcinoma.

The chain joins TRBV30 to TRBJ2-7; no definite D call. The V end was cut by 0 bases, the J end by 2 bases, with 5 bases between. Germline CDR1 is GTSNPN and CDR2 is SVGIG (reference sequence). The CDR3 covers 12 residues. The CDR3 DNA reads TGTGCCTGGAGTGTAGGCGCCTACGAGCAGTACTTC. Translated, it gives CAWSVGAYEQYF.

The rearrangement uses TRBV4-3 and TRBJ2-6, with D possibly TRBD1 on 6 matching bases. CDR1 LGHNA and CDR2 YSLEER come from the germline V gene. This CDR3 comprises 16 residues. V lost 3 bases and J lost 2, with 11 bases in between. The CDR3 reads CASSQDPGAGANVLTF. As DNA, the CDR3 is TGCGCCAGCAGCCAGGACCCAGGGGCTGGGGCCAACGTCCTGACTTTC.

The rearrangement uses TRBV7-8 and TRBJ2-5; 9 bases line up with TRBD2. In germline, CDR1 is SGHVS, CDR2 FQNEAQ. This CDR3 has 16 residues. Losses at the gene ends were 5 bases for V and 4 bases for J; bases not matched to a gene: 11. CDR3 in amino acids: CASSPERLAVRETQYF. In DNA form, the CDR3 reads TGTGCCAGCAGCCCGGAGAGACTAGCGGTTCGAGAGACCCAGTACTTC.

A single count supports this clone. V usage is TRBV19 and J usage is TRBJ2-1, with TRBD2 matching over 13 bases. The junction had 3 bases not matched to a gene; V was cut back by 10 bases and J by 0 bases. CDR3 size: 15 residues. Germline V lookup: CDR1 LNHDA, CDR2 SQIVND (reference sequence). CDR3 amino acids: CATRTSGSSYNEQFF. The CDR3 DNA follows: TGTGCCACCCGGACTAGCGGGAGCTCCTACAATGAGCAGTTCTTC.

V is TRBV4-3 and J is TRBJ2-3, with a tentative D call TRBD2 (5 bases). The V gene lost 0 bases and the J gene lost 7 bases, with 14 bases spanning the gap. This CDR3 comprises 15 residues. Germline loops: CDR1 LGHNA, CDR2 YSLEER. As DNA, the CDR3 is TGCGCCAGCAGCCAAGATCGATTTTCGGGGAATACGCAGTATTTT. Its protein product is CASSQDRFSGNTQYF.

The CDR3 nucleotides are TGTGCCAGCAGCCTAGGGGGGGAGGCCACAGATACGCAGTATTTT. Its protein is CASSLGGEATDTQYF. The chain employs TRBV7-9 and TRBJ2-3; D perhaps matches TRBD2 (7 bases). This CDR3 comprises 15 residues. Germline V gene sequence: CDR1 SEHNR, CDR2 FQNEAQ (reference sequence). V gave up 5 bases and J gave up 2 bases, with 14 bases separating them.

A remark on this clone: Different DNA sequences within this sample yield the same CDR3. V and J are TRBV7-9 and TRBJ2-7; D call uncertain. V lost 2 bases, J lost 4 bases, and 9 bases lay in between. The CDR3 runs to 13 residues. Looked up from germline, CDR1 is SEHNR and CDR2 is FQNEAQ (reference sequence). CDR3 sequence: CASSLTLGYEQYF. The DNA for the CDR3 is TGTGCCAGCAGCTTAACATTAGGTTACGAGCAGTACTTC.

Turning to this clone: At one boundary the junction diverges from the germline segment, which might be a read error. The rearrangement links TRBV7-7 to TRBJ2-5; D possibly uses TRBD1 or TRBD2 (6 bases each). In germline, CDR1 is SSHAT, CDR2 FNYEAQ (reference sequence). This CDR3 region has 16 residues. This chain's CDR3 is CASSPGAPTMGETQYF. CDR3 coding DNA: TGTGCTAGCAGCCCGGGGGCTCCCACGATGGGAGAGACCCAGTACTTC.

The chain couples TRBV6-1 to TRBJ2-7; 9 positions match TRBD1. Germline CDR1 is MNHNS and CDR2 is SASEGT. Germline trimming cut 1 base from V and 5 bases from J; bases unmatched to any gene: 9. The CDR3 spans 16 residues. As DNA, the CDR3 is TGTGCCAGCAGTGAAGTAGGGGGTACAGGGGGCAACGAGCAGTACTTC. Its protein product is CASSEVGGTGGNEQYF.

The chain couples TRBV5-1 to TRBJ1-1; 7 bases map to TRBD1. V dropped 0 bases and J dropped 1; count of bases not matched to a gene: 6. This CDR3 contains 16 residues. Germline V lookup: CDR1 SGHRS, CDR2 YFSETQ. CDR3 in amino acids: CASSLEGRGSNTEAFF. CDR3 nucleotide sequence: TGCGCCAGCAGCTTGGAGGGCAGGGGGTCGAACACTGAAGCTTTCTTT.

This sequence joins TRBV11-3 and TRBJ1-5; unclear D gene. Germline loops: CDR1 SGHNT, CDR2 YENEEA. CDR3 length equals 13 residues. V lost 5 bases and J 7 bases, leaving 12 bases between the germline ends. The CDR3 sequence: CASSENNAQPQHF. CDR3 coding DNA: TGTGCCAGCAGCGAAAATAATGCCCAGCCCCAGCATTTT. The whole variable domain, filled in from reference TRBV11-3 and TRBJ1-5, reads EAGVVQSPRYKIIEKKQPVAFWCNPISGHNTLYWYLQNLGQGPELLIRYENEEAVDDSQLPKDRFSAERLKGVDSTLKIQPAELGDSAVYLCASSENNAQPQHFGDGTRLSIL.

The CDR3 spells CASSVDEGTDTQYF. CDR3 nucleotides: TGTGCCAGCAGCGTAGATGAGGGCACAGATACGCAGTATTTT. The chain joins TRBV9 to TRBJ2-3; no definite D call. The CDR3 loop spans 14 amino acids. CDR1 and CDR2 from the germline V gene are SGDLS and YYNGEE. With 0 bases removed from V and 1 base from J, the gap between germline ends came to 6 bases. Looking up the rest from reference TRBV9 and TRBJ2-3 gives the full variable domain: DSGVTQTPKHLITATGQRVTLRCSPRSGDLSVYWYQQSLDQGLQFLIQYYNGEERAKGNILERFSAQQFPDLHSELNLSSLELGDSALYFCASSVDEGTDTQYFGPGTRLTVL.

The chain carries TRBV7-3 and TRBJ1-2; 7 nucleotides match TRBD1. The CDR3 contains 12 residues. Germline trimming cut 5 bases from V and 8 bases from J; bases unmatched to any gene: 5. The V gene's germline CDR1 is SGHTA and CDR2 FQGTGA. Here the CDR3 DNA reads TGTGCCAGCAGCCAAACAGGGGACGGCTACACCTTC. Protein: CASSQTGDGYTF.

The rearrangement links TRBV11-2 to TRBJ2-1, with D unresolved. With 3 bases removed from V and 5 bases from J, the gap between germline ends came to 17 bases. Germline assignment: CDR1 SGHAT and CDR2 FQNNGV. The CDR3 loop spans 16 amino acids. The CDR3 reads CASSFRIRHPDNEQFF. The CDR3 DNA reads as TGTGCCAGCAGCTTCCGAATTAGGCACCCGGACAATGAGCAGTTCTTC.